This T cell receptor beta chain derives from a study of identical twins. Regarding the study as a whole: The degree of excess twin sharing was weaker in beta out-of-frame sequences.

The CDR3 sequence is 14 residues long. Trimming took 4 bases from V and 11 from J, leaving 18 bases between them. Germline values: CDR1 LGHDT, CDR2 YNNKEL (reference sequence). Turning to this clonotype: The antigen is unknown.

The donors were all healthy and Caucasian. Via MiXCR, TCRdb re-called the 5' RACE reads, giving one row per CDR3 protein. There are 430,000 or so distinct CDR3 sequences in the sample; about 24% occur only once, and approximately 2.9% lies in the top ten. This sample also belongs to another study, concerning T cells expressing NK-cell markers.

The sample was CD4+ T cells sorted from blood. This TCR came from a woman aged 18-35 years in good health. The rearrangement uses TRBV3-1 and TRBJ2-1; D is possibly TRBD2 (5 bases). CDR3 loop: CASSPLWTSDKQFF. In nucleotides, the CDR3 is TGTGCCAGCAGCCCCCTTTGGACTTCCGATAAGCAGTTCTTC.